Sequencing of this T cell receptor (beta chain) was carried out in a study of T cells after yellow fever vaccination. Study background: With SMART-Seq v4 Ultra Low Input, the fractions containing low cell numbers were prepared.

This clonotype showed up many times. Its matching antigen is unknown. The germline gives CDR1 LGHDT, CDR2 YNNKEL (reference sequence). The CDR3 is 17 amino acids. Trimming removed 0 bases from V and 2 bases from J; junction bases left unmatched: 5. Study-wide results and limits: Although the secondary response was weaker, it peaked faster, at day 5 versus 15. Among all clonotypes, a small share was observed in both CD4 and CD8 compartments. FACS-sorted repertoires might harbor abundant contaminating clonotypes from the bulk population.

TCRdb reprocessed the 5' RACE reads via MiXCR and lists one record per CDR3 protein. Of almost 30,000 distinct CDR3 sequences listed, about 5% are singletons. The V and J genes are TRBV3-1 and TRBJ2-3, with 10 nucleotides matching TRBD2. Sequenced material: CD8+ T cells sorted from PBMCs, taken 10 days after the yellow fever booster vaccination. The sequence was obtained from a man in his thirties or forties who received the YFV17D yellow fever vaccine. The DNA of the CDR3 is TGTGCCAGCAGCCAAGATGCACTAGCGGGAACCACAGATACGCAGTATTTT. As protein: CASSQDALAGTTDTQYF.